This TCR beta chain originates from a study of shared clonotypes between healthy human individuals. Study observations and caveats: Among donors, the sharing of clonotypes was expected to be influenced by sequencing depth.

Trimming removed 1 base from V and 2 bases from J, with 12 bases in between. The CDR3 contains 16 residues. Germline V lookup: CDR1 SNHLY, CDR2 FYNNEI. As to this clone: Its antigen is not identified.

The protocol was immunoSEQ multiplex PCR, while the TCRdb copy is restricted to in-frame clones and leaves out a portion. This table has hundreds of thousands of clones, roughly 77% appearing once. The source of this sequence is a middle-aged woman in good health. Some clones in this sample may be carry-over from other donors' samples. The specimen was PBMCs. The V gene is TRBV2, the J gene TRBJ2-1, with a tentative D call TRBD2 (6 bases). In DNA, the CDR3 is TGTGCCAGCAGTGAAGGAGGAGGACTAACCTACAATGAGCAGTTCTTC. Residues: CASSEGGGLTYNEQFF.